The next 29 T cell receptor beta chains were all read from a single sample in a study of monozygotic twins with inflammatory bowel disease. Reprocessing the 5' RACE reads, TCRdb reports a single entry for every CDR3 protein and omits DNA. The listing records approximately 400,000 distinct CDR3 sequences. Sequencing was done on a sample of blood. The receptor source for this set is a human donor with ulcerative colitis or Crohn's disease, or a healthy co-twin of an affected twin (not recorded which).

The rearrangement links TRBV20-1 to TRBJ2-1; TCRdb indicates TRBD2, and absent DNA this call remains unverified. CDR1 and CDR2 from the germline V gene are DFQATT and SNEGSKA (reference sequence). The CDR3 spans 16 residues. The CDR3 loop reads CSATRTSGGAYYEQFF.

CDR3 sequence: CASSHRGSDYYGYTF. The chain has TRBV11-2 and TRBJ1-2. The CDR3 spans 15 residues. Germline assignment: CDR1 SGHAT and CDR2 FQNNGV.

The chain recombines TRBV12-3 or TRBV12-4 with TRBJ2-1; TCRdb's D call, TRBD1, is unchecked because there is no DNA. This CDR3 contains 15 residues. CDR3 sequence: CASSSRDRDYNEQFF.

The genes are TRBV20-1 and TRBJ2-1; the TRBD1 assignment by TCRdb is unverifiable without DNA. This CDR3 has 14 amino acids. Germline assignment: CDR1 DFQATT and CDR2 SNEGSKA (reference sequence). The CDR3 loop reads CGGVRSASYNEQFF.

The rearrangement uses TRBV5-1 and TRBJ2-1; TCRdb reports TRBD2, a call that lacks DNA to check it against. Germline V gene data show CDR1 as SGHRS and CDR2 as YFSETQ. The CDR3 has 16 amino acids. The CDR3 protein is CASSLAASGHYNEQFF.

V gene TRBV20-1 combines with J gene TRBJ2-3. CDR3 length equals 12 residues. Germline V gene lookup returns CDR1 DFQATT and CDR2 SNEGSKA (reference sequence). The CDR3 sequence: CSARSLEGTQYF.

The chain has TRBV29-1 and TRBJ2-5; TCRdb names TRBD1, which stays unverified in the absence of DNA. Germline V gene lookup returns CDR1 SQVTM and CDR2 ANQGSEA. The CDR3 sequence is 12 residues long. CDR3 protein: CSVVVAPETQYF.

This chain connects TRBV2 to TRBJ1-5; TCRdb returns TRBD1, unconfirmable since there is no DNA. The CDR3 has 16 amino acids. Germline loops: CDR1 SNHLY, CDR2 FYNNEI. CDR3: CASSEGRDRVDQPQHF.

The chain employs TRBV7-2 and TRBJ2-3; the TCRdb call, TRBD2, lacks DNA for checking. The CDR3 is 14 residues long. Germline loops: CDR1 SGHTA, CDR2 FQGNSA. Here the CDR3 reads CASSSSSGRDTQYF.

V is TRBV12-3 or TRBV12-4 and J is TRBJ2-7; TCRdb's D call of TRBD2 is untestable without DNA. The CDR3 spans 15 residues. CDR3 residues: CASSFGLAGEGEQYF.

The chain links TRBV5-1 to TRBJ2-2. Germline CDR1 SGHRS, CDR2 YFSETQ. The CDR3 length is 13 residues. This CDR3 reads CASRSTVGGELFF.

V is TRBV20-1 and J is TRBJ2-7; the TCRdb D gene call, TRBD1, has no DNA to confirm it. Germline CDR1 and CDR2: DFQATT and SNEGSKA (reference sequence). This CDR3 is 15 amino acids long. The CDR3 here is CSARDPGQVSYEQYF.

The chain employs TRBV4-3 and TRBJ2-3; with no DNA, the TCRdb D assignment of TRBD1 cannot be verified. Germline lookup yields CDR1 LGHNA and CDR2 YSLEER. The length of the CDR3 is 15 residues. The CDR3 loop is CASSHNFRGTDTQYF.

This chain joins TRBV7-2 and TRBJ2-1; the TCRdb call, TRBD1, lacks DNA for checking. The CDR3 is 12 residues long. From germline, CDR1 is SGHTA and CDR2 FQGNSA. This chain's CDR3 is CASSPYRNEQFF.

The chain employs TRBV7-2 and TRBJ1-5; absent DNA, TCRdb's TRBD1 call cannot be checked. The length of the CDR3 is 15 residues. Germline-derived CDR1 and CDR2 are SGHTA and FQGNSA. This chain's CDR3 is CASSLGGRGYQPQHF.

V and J are TRBV20-1 and TRBJ2-1; TCRdb selects TRBD2, and the lack of DNA leaves this call unchecked. Germline CDR1 reads DFQATT; CDR2 reads SNEGSKA (reference sequence). The CDR3 sequence is 15 residues long. Here the CDR3 reads CSARDMTPRLNEQFF.

This rearrangement joins TRBV18 to TRBJ2-7; TCRdb calls TRBD1, which cannot be checked without DNA. CDR1 and CDR2 (germline): KGHSH, LQKENI. The CDR3 spans 18 residues. CDR3 protein: CASSPPTPPGRIYYEQYF.

This chain joins TRBV6-5 and TRBJ1-6. Germline CDR1 MNHEY, CDR2 SVGAGI. The CDR3 totals 18 residues. This CDR3 is CASSYSRRGSSYNSPLHF.

The gene calls are TRBV15 and TRBJ2-5. Germline CDR1 and CDR2: LNHNV and YYDKDF (reference sequence). The CDR3 is 13 amino acids. CDR3 protein: CATSRRSLETQYF.

The V and J genes are TRBV5-1 and TRBJ2-7. Germline V lookup: CDR1 SGHRS, CDR2 YFSETQ. The CDR3 runs to 12 residues. CDR3 loop: CASSLDSSGQYF. Supplemented by reference TRBV5-1 and TRBJ2-7, the full variable domain reads KAGVTQTPRYLIKTRGQQVTLSCSPISGHRSVSWYQQTPGQGLQFLFEYFSETQRNKGNFPGRFSGRQFSNSRSEMNVSTLELGDSALYLCASSLDSSGQYFGPGTRLTVT.

This sequence joins TRBV3-1 and TRBJ2-1. The germline V gene encodes CDR1 LGHDT and CDR2 YNNKEL (reference sequence). This CDR3 spans 11 amino acids. The CDR3 spells CASSQMGEQFF.

The chain couples TRBV5-1 to TRBJ2-3; TCRdb reports TRBD2, a call that lacks DNA to check it against. Germline CDR1 and CDR2: SGHRS and YFSETQ. The CDR3 runs 16 residues. The CDR3: CASSPTTSRVTDTQYF.

The chain has TRBV27 and TRBJ1-1; the TCRdb call, TRBD1, lacks DNA for checking. There are 14 residues in the CDR3. Germline V gene lookup returns CDR1 MNHEY and CDR2 SMNVEV (reference sequence). The CDR3 loop reads CASSLYQGNTEAFF.

The chain employs TRBV28 and TRBJ2-2; TCRdb names TRBD2, which stays unverified in the absence of DNA. The germline V gene encodes CDR1 MDHEN and CDR2 SYDVKM. The CDR3 covers 14 residues. The CDR3 here is CASRSGQNTGELFF.

The chain has TRBV27 and TRBJ2-1; TCRdb lists TRBD1, though no DNA is available to test this call. Germline CDR1 and CDR2: MNHEY and SMNVEV (reference sequence). This CDR3 region has 14 residues. CDR3 amino acids: CASNRGGQGDEQFF.

V gene TRBV10-3 combines with J gene TRBJ2-2; there is no DNA to check the TCRdb D call of TRBD1. The germline V gene encodes CDR1 ENHRY and CDR2 SYGVKD. This CDR3 is built from 15 residues. CDR3 region: CAISESQGETGELFF.

V usage is TRBV30 and J usage is TRBJ1-1. CDR3 length equals 11 residues. CDR1 is GTSNPN, CDR2 SVGIG, per germline (reference sequence). The CDR3 sequence is CAWKWNTEAFF.

This chain links TRBV5-5 with TRBJ1-4; as DNA is missing, the TRBD1 call by TCRdb cannot be tested. The CDR3 sequence is 18 residues long. CDR1 SGHKS and CDR2 YYEKEE come from the germline V gene (reference sequence). CDR3 amino acids: CASSWLLRDRVANEKLFF.

This chain uses TRBV3-1 with TRBJ2-5; TCRdb picks TRBD2, but there is no DNA to check that call. Germline loops: CDR1 LGHDT, CDR2 YNNKEL (reference sequence). The CDR3 contains 17 residues. CDR3 protein: CASSQAVREVREETQYF.